Listed here is a single TCR beta chain. Clones were read by immunoSEQ multiplex PCR, and TCRdb kept only the in-frame ones, dropping some. The sample lists 55,000 to 80,000 clones; approximately 98% were seen once. The data are from a study of Tregs in tolerant kidney transplant recipients. V shed 2 bases and J shed 2 bases, with 12 bases lying between them. The CDR3 covers 14 residues. Germline V gene lookup returns CDR1 GTSNPN and CDR2 SVGIG (reference sequence). The source is a human donor who received a combined kidney and bone marrow transplant. The input for sequencing was Tregs from blood, taken before the transplant. The chain employs TRBV30 and TRBJ1-1; D gene ambiguous. The CDR3 loop is CAWSSGLINTEAFF. CDR3 DNA sequence: TGTGCCTGGAGTTCCGGACTGATAAACACTGAAGCTTTCTTT.